This entry lists 21 T cell receptor beta chains sequenced from one sample in a study of type 1 regulatory T cells. TCRdb processed the reads anew with MiXCR; each CDR3 protein has one entry. The sample has 88,000 or so distinct CDR3 sequences; roughly 28% are singletons. Material: CD4+ T cells, either the whole sample or a sorted fraction (not recorded which). These receptor sequences come from a human donor in good health.

Notes on this clonotype: The conserved phenylalanine or tryptophan is not found at the CDR3 terminus, so this likely reflects a read error. The chain uses TRBV7-9 and TRBJ2-2; 7 bases are a match to TRBD2. CDR1 SEHNR and CDR2 FQNEAQ come from the germline V gene (reference sequence). CDR3 length: 19 amino acids. J gave up 5 bases and V 1 base, and 16 bases lay outside the gene matches. The DNA of the CDR3 is TGTGCCAGCAGCTTAGTGGGTCTGGCTAGCGGAAGGAGGACCGGGGAGCTGTTTTCT. This translates into CASSLVGLASGRRTGELFS.

The chain uses TRBV4-3 and TRBJ2-5; D is undetermined. Looked up from germline, CDR1 is LGHNA and CDR2 is YSLEER. CDR3 length: 13 amino acids. V gave up 0 bases and J gave up 1 base, with 3 bases separating them. The CDR3 DNA follows: TGCGCCAGCAGCCAAGATCTCCAAGAGACCCAGTACTTC. This gives the protein CASSQDLQETQYF.

Here the CDR3 DNA reads TGTGCCAGTACGAAGGGGACTAATCAGCCCCAGCATTTT. As protein: CASTKGTNQPQHF. The V call is TRBV19, the J call TRBJ1-5, with D perhaps TRBD1 (5 bases). Trimming took 7 bases from V and 4 from J, leaving 11 bases between them. Germline values: CDR1 LNHDA, CDR2 SQIVND (reference sequence). The length of the CDR3 is 13 residues.

This clonotype turned up a few times. The chain uses TRBV5-1 and TRBJ2-7; D gene ambiguous. The germline CDR1 and CDR2 sequences are SGHRS and YFSETQ. The V gene lost 2 bases and the J gene lost 5 bases, with 11 bases spanning the gap. The CDR3 has 13 amino acids. CDR3 sequence (DNA): TGCGCCAGCAGCTTAATCAGCAATAACGAGCAGTACTTC. It codes for CASSLISNNEQYF.

The chain combines TRBV29-1 with TRBJ2-1, with TRBD2 matching over 13 bases. This CDR3 is 16 amino acids long. The ends lost 4 bases at V and 4 bases at J; junction bases unmatched: 7. CDR1 is SQVTM, CDR2 ANQGSEA, per germline. The CDR3 region has the DNA TGCAGCGTTGGGGTGGGACTAGCGGGACCATACAATGAGCAGTTCTTC. Protein sequence: CSVGVGLAGPYNEQFF.

V gene TRBV5-1 combines with J gene TRBJ2-7; D possibly matches TRBD1 or TRBD2 (6 bases each). The V gene lost 6 bases and the J gene lost 3 bases, with 16 bases spanning the gap. The length of the CDR3 is 14 residues. CDR1 is SGHRS, CDR2 YFSETQ, per germline. Written as DNA, the CDR3 is TGCGCCAGCAACACTGGGGGGCAGCTCTACGAGCAGTACTTC. Its translation: CASNTGGQLYEQYF. Complete variable domain (other parts from reference TRBV5-1 and TRBJ2-7): KAGVTQTPRYLIKTRGQQVTLSCSPISGHRSVSWYQQTPGQGLQFLFEYFSETQRNKGNFPGRFSGRQFSNSRSEMNVSTLELGDSALYLCASNTGGQLYEQYFGPGTRLTVT.

On this clonotype: This CDR3 fails to terminate in the conserved phenylalanine or tryptophan, so it likely reflects a read error. V usage is TRBV20-1 and J usage is TRBJ2-7, with TRBD2 matching 11 bases. V shed 1 base and J 4 bases; nucleotides not matched to a gene: 0. The CDR3 is 13 residues long. Germline V gene data show CDR1 as DFQATT and CDR2 as SNEGSKA (reference sequence). DNA of the CDR3: TGCAGTGCTAGAGGACTAGCGGGATACGAGCAGTACATC. Protein sequence: CSARGLAGYEQYI.

This clonotype was found a few times. The CDR3 region has the DNA TGTGCCAGCAGAGGGGGAAGCTCCTACAATGAGCAGTTCTTC. This encodes CASRGGSSYNEQFF. The V gene is TRBV6-2 or TRBV6-3, the J gene TRBJ2-1, with D maybe TRBD1 (6 bases). With 6 bases removed from V and 0 bases from J, the gap between germline ends came to 9 bases. The CDR3 runs 14 residues. Germline V gene sequence: CDR1 MNHEY, CDR2 SVGEGT.

This clonotype was recorded at least ten times. V usage is TRBV5-1 and J usage is TRBJ1-2, with 7 positions matching TRBD1. There are 13 residues in the CDR3. V lost 4 bases and J lost 8; bases outside the gene matches: 8. CDR1 and CDR2 from the germline V gene are SGHRS and YFSETQ. The CDR3 DNA follows: TGCGCCAGCAGCCCCGAACAGGGGTACGGCTACACCTTC. As protein: CASSPEQGYGYTF.

The chain links TRBV6-6 to TRBJ1-5, with 9 bases fitting TRBD1. The CDR3 has 17 residues. With V trimmed by 0 bases and J by 5 bases, 8 bases remained unmatched. CDR1 and CDR2 from the germline V gene are MNHNY and SVGAGI (reference sequence). CDR3 sequence: CASSYSTGGWGDQPQHF. The CDR3, as DNA: TGTGCCAGCAGTTACTCCACAGGGGGCTGGGGGGATCAGCCCCAGCATTTT.

The chain joins TRBV6-2 or TRBV6-3 to TRBJ2-1; no definite D call. In germline, CDR1 is MNHEY, CDR2 SVGEGT. CDR3 length: 14 residues. V was shortened by 5 bases and J by 0 bases, with 8 bases between the two germline ends. CDR3 DNA: TGTGCCAGCAGTGGCACCAACTCCTACAATGAGCAGTTCTTC. This encodes CASSGTNSYNEQFF.

This clonotype was seen a few times. The CDR3 spells CSANLGGRRYNEQFF. CDR3 bases: TGCAGTGCTAACCTGGGGGGGAGGAGATACAATGAGCAGTTCTTC. This rearrangement joins TRBV20-1 to TRBJ2-1; 7 bases agree with TRBD2. From germline, CDR1 is DFQATT and CDR2 SNEGSKA (reference sequence). CDR3 length: 15 amino acids. After removal of 4 bases from V and 4 bases from J, the junction contained 10 bases not matched to a gene.

In its sample, this clonotype was seen a few times. The gene calls are TRBV27 and TRBJ1-1; no clear D gene. This CDR3 has 14 residues. Trimming left V 6 bases short and J 2 bases short, with 13 bases between. CDR1 is MNHEY, CDR2 SMNVEV, per germline (reference sequence). The CDR3 is CASRLQALNTEAFF. In DNA form, the CDR3 reads TGTGCCAGCAGACTTCAGGCTCTTAACACTGAAGCTTTCTTT.

This clonotype came up a few times. The rearrangement links TRBV5-1 to TRBJ2-1; no firm D call. The CDR3 has 12 amino acids. Trimming removed 2 bases at V and 6 bases at J, with 6 bases between. Germline V lookup: CDR1 SGHRS, CDR2 YFSETQ. This chain's CDR3 is CASSFRLNEQFF. In DNA, the CDR3 is TGCGCCAGCAGCTTTCGGCTCAATGAGCAGTTCTTC.

In the case of this clonotype: An end of the junction differs from the germline gene, which may be a read error. This chain links TRBV28 with TRBJ1-6, with unresolved D. Germline loops: CDR1 MDHEN, CDR2 SYDVKM. The CDR3 sequence is 17 residues long. CDR3 sequence reads: CASSSSLRASYNSPPHF. In nucleotides, the CDR3 is TGTGCCAGCAGTTCTTCTTTAAGGGCCTCCTATAATTCACCCCCCCACTTT.

The rearrangement uses TRBV20-1 and TRBJ2-2; D gene unclear. V lost 0 bases and J lost 8, with 10 bases in between. Per the germline V gene, CDR1 is DFQATT and CDR2 is SNEGSKA (reference sequence). The CDR3 loop spans 13 amino acids. CDR3 amino acids: CSAREGLVGELFF. DNA of the CDR3: TGCAGTGCTAGAGAAGGGTTAGTGGGGGAGCTGTTTTTT.

This clonotype appeared many times. The chain is built from TRBV7-9 and TRBJ2-5; no clear D gene. The CDR3 is 14 amino acids. Per germline, CDR1 SEHNR and CDR2 FQNEAQ (reference sequence). The germline V and J ends were trimmed by 1 base and 4 bases, with 10 bases remaining between them. The CDR3 loop is CASSLGSAGETQYF. CDR3 sequence (DNA): TGTGCCAGCAGCTTAGGGTCTGCTGGAGAGACCCAGTACTTC.

This clonotype was observed many times. The chain joins TRBV4-1 to TRBJ2-7; D is uncertain. Germline loops: CDR1 MGHRA, CDR2 YSYEKL. V lost 4 bases and J 1 base, leaving 11 bases between the germline ends. This CDR3 region has 14 residues. The DNA of the CDR3 is TGCGCCAGCAGCCTAGGAGTGCAGTCCTACGAGCAGTACTTC. It encodes CASSLGVQSYEQYF.

Only a few counts were recorded for this clonotype. The CDR3 region has the DNA TGTGCCAGCTCACCACGGGACAGATACACTGAAGCTTTCTTT. Protein sequence: CASSPRDRYTEAFF. This rearrangement joins TRBV18 to TRBJ1-1, with 7 nucleotides matching TRBD1. CDR3 length: 14 amino acids. V shed 1 base, J shed 3 bases, and the junction held 2 bases outside the gene matches. Germline V CDR1 and CDR2: KGHSH, LQKENI.

There are a few counts of this clonotype. This rearrangement joins TRBV7-9 to TRBJ2-2; 8 bases map to TRBD1. Germline CDR1 reads SEHNR; CDR2 reads FQNEAQ (reference sequence). CDR3 length equals 15 residues. The ends lost 5 bases at V and 5 bases at J; junction bases unmatched: 7. The CDR3 protein is CASSLDRGLTGELFF. DNA of the CDR3: TGTGCCAGCAGCCTCGACAGGGGTTTGACCGGGGAGCTGTTTTTT. Combining the CDR3 with reference TRBV7-9 and TRBJ2-2 gives the whole variable domain DTGVSQNPRHKITKRGQNVTFRCDPISEHNRLYWYRQTLGQGPEFLTYFQNEAQLEKSRLLSDRFSAERPKGSFSTLEIQRTEQGDSAMYLCASSLDRGLTGELFFGEGSRLTVL.

The rearrangement joins TRBV20-1 to TRBJ2-5; the match to TRBD1 covers 9 bases. This CDR3 contains 15 residues. The ends lost 4 bases at V and 3 bases at J; junction bases unmatched: 9. CDR1 is DFQATT, CDR2 SNEGSKA, per germline (reference sequence). CDR3 protein: CSATTGTGMEETQYF. The CDR3 region has the DNA TGCAGTGCTACCACCGGGACAGGGATGGAAGAGACCCAGTACTTC.